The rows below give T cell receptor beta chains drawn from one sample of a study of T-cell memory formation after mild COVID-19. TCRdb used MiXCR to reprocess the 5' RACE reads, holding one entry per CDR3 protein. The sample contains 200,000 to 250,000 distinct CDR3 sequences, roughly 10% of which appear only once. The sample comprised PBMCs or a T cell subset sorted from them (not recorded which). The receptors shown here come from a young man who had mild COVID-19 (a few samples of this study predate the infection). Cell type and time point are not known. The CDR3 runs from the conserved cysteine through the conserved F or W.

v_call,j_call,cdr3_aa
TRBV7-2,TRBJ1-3,CASSLGGPSGNTIYF
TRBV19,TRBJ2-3,CASSPAAPTQYF
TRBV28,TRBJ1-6,CASSSGVSSPLHF
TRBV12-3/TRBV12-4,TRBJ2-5,CASSSQAGGLETQYF
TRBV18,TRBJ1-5,CASSPNSGASGNQPQHF
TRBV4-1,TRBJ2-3,CASSPLVRGGSDTQYF
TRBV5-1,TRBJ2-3,CASSSGLAGGPDTQYF
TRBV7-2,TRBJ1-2,CASSQDRGQTGYTF
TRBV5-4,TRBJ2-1,CASRAGGTHNNEQFF
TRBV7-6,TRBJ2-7,CASSFAEGRREQYF
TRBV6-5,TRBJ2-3,CASSPHGGGGADTQYF
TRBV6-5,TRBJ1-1,CASSYLELSGTEAFF
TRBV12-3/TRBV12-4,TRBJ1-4,CASSFSRDEKLFF
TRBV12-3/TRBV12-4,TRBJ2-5,CASSGQDETQYF
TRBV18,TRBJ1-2,CASSSDGQYGYTF